The TCR beta chain described here comes from a study of T cells in Graves' hyperthyroidism and ophthalmopathy. Whole-study findings and limits: In blood, most of the thyroid clonotypes expanded above 0.001 were also present.

As concerns this clonotype: Its antigen is undetermined. One end of the junction fails to match germline, which may point to a read error.

The source material, RNA transcripts, was used to amplify TCR beta CDR3 regions. Initially, a first-round RT-PCR of the TCR CDR3 employed the HTBI primer set. TCRdb ran MiXCR on the multiplex PCR reads and lists one entry per CDR3 protein. The sample includes around 700,000 distinct CDR3 sequences, 15% to 20% seen only once; the top ten take 16%. Together with thyroid ultrasound, orbital computed tomography, serum thyroxine and TRAb, clinical symptoms were used for diagnoses. There are 17 residues in the CDR3. Germline V CDR1 and CDR2: MGHRA, YSYEKL. Input material: blood. This sequence originates from a woman aged 50 to 65 with Graves' hyperthyroidism that later progressed to Graves' ophthalmopathy. The chain carries TRBV4-1 and TRBJ2-3, with D possibly matching TRBD1 (5 bases). CDR3 in amino acids: CASGHDWGGAGTDTQYF. As DNA, the CDR3 is TGCGCCAGCGGCCACGATTGGGGTGGGGCCGGCACAGATACGCAGTATTTT.